A single TCR beta chain is shown here with its context. These data come from a study of blood T cell repertoires in COVID-19. Overall study context: The United States, Italy and Spain provided the acute and convalescent COVID-19 samples. Sample material is recorded as cDNA or gDNA derived from T cells, B-cell-depleted T cells, or PBMCs.

Across under 25 US areas, participants ranged in age from about 18 to 90 years. The recovered donors of Cohort 3 showed two negative PCRs, clearance, or symptom resolution. Germline lookup yields CDR1 LNHNV and CDR2 YYDKDF (reference sequence). The length of the CDR3 is 15 residues. V lost 1 base and J lost 1, with 10 bases in between. Generated by immunoSEQ multiplex PCR, the TCRdb table keeps only in-frame clones and is missing some. The sample has more than 350,000 clones, more than 75% seen once; the top ten hold approximately 10%. The specimen sequenced was PBMCs or T cells enriched from blood (not recorded which). This receptor was identified in a woman aged 45-60 years who had recovered from COVID-19. The V and J genes are TRBV15 and TRBJ1-1; tentatively, D is TRBD1 (6 bases). CDR3 nucleotides: TGTGCCACCAGCAGAGGGGGACACTCGAACACTGAAGCTTTCTTT. Protein: CATSRGGHSNTEAFF.